These 10 T cell receptor beta chains share one sample of origin, sequenced in a study of OX40 agonist ivuxolimab in advanced cancers. This table comes from immunoSEQ multiplex PCR, and its TCRdb copy is limited to in-frame clones, with some not included. Of some 120,000 clones in the sample, just under 95% were seen once. This material consisted of CD4+ or CD8+ T cells sorted from blood, taken in a trial of the OX40 agonist ivuxolimab. Every receptor here comes from an adult with an advanced solid tumor such as melanoma, head and neck, liver or kidney cancer.

The DNA of the CDR3 is TGTGCCAGCAGCTTAGGGACAGCCTCGAACACTGAAGCTTTCTTT. Translated, it gives CASSLGTASNTEAFF. The rearrangement uses TRBV28 and TRBJ1-1; TRBD1 matches at 7 bases. Germline trimming cut 6 bases from V and 1 base from J; bases unmatched to any gene: 8. This CDR3 is built from 15 residues. Per germline, CDR1 MDHEN and CDR2 SYDVKM.

In DNA form, the CDR3 reads TGTGCCAGCAGCGTAAACGGGAATGAGCAGTTCTTC. Its protein product is CASSVNGNEQFF. The J gene is TRBJ2-1, the V gene TRBV9; D unclear. V lost 1 base, J lost 7 bases, and 6 bases lay in between. The CDR3 is 12 residues long. Germline lookup yields CDR1 SGDLS and CDR2 YYNGEE. Variable domain in full (rest from reference TRBV9 and TRBJ2-1): DSGVTQTPKHLITATGQRVTLRCSPRSGDLSVYWYQQSLDQGLQFLIQYYNGEERAKGNILERFSAQQFPDLHSELNLSSLELGDSALYFCASSVNGNEQFFGPGTRLTVL.

The chain links TRBV2 to TRBJ2-7; D is ambiguous. The CDR3 has 16 amino acids. The germline CDR1 and CDR2 sequences are SNHLY and FYNNEI. Trimming stripped 2 bases from V and 4 bases from J, with 18 bases between. The CDR3 DNA sequence: TGTGCCAGCAGTGAACGCGCGGAGACACTTCTTTACGAGCAGTACTTC. The encoded protein is CASSERAETLLYEQYF. The full variable domain, rest sourced from reference TRBV2 and TRBJ2-7, is EPEVTQTPSHQVTQMGQEVILRCVPISNHLYFYWYRQILGQKVEFLVSFYNNEISEKSEIFDDQFSVERPDGSNFTLKIRSTKLEDSAMYFCASSERAETLLYEQYFGPGTRLTVT.

The chain employs TRBV27 and TRBJ1-4; D remains unclear. The germline V gene encodes CDR1 MNHEY and CDR2 SMNVEV (reference sequence). The CDR3 is made up of 13 amino acids. V was clipped by 5 bases and J by 5 bases, with 9 bases between them. As DNA, the CDR3 is TGTGCCAGCAGTGCTCGGGAGAATGAAAAACTGTTTTTT. Translated: CASSARENEKLFF.

The chain links TRBV7-2 to TRBJ2-1; D perhaps matches TRBD2 (6 bases). Trimming removed 1 base from V and 11 bases from J, with 9 bases in between. The CDR3 runs 12 residues. Germline values: CDR1 SGHTA, CDR2 FQGNSA. CDR3 sequence (DNA): TGTGCCAGCAGCTTAGTAACTAGCCAGCAGTTCTTC. Residues: CASSLVTSQQFF.

The chain carries TRBV4-2 and TRBJ2-7; TRBD2 agrees at 12 bases. J gave up 2 bases and V 0 bases, and 5 bases lay outside the gene matches. Germline V CDR1 and CDR2: LGHNA, YNFKEQ. The CDR3 consists of 17 residues. The CDR3 DNA reads as TGTGCCAGCAGCCAAGATTCGACTAGCGGGGGAACCTACGAGCAGTACTTC. This encodes CASSQDSTSGGTYEQYF.

Of note for this clone: The same CDR3 arises from other DNA sequences in this sample as well. CDR3 loop: CASSPDSNYGYTF. The CDR3 nucleotides read TGTGCCAGCTCACCTGACAGTAACTATGGCTACACCTTC. The chain uses TRBV18 and TRBJ1-2, with D maybe TRBD1 (5 bases). Germline loops: CDR1 KGHSH, CDR2 LQKENI. The germline V and J ends were trimmed by 3 bases and 1 base, with 6 bases remaining between them. The CDR3 is 13 amino acids.

The chain uses TRBV7-2 and TRBJ2-3; no definite D call. The germline V and J ends were trimmed by 1 base and 2 bases, with 1 base remaining between them. The CDR3 has 12 residues. Germline CDR1 SGHTA, CDR2 FQGNSA. DNA for the CDR3: TGTGCCAGCAGCTTAGACACAGATACGCAGTATTTT. Translating it yields CASSLDTDTQYF.

The gene calls are TRBV5-4 and TRBJ2-3; a possible D gene is TRBD1 (5 bases). CDR1 and CDR2 from the germline V gene are SGHNT and YYREEE (reference sequence). Trimming took off 4 bases at V and 5 bases at J, with 11 bases between the two ends. The CDR3 has 13 residues. The CDR3 reads CASSPERGDTQYF. CDR3 coding DNA: TGTGCCAGCAGCCCCGAAAGGGGAGATACGCAGTATTTT.

J is TRBJ2-7 and V is TRBV7-8; possible D gene TRBD1, 6 bases. Germline CDR1 reads SGHVS; CDR2 reads FQNEAQ. The CDR3 has 18 residues. Trimming shortened V by 1 base and J by 0 bases, and 19 bases separated the two germline ends. CDR3 bases: TGTGCCAGCAGCTTAGAGGGGGTAGGAAAAGCGGTCTCCTACGAGCAGTACTTC. Its translation: CASSLEGVGKAVSYEQYF.